This T cell receptor beta chain was identified during a study of shared clonotypes between healthy human individuals. Study-level information: CD4 naive and CD4 memory each took three plates per donor, while CD8 naive took two and CD8 memory one.

The method was immunoSEQ multiplex PCR; TCRdb's version includes in-frame clones alone and lacks a portion of them. The sample shows 2 million to 3 million clones, more than 85% of them seen only once. The material sequenced was naive CD4+ T cells from PBMCs. The subset: CD45RA+ positively selected. The receptor comes from a man aged 18 to 35 in good health. Some clones in this sample may be carry-over from other donors' samples.

In nucleotides, the CDR3 is TGCGCCAGCAGCTTGACGTTAGCGGGAAGTAATGAGCAGTTCTTC. Translated: CASSLTLAGSNEQFF. The gene calls are TRBV5-1 and TRBJ2-1, with 8 bases lining up with TRBD2. V lost 1 base, J lost 7 bases, and 7 bases stayed unmatched. Germline V gene sequence: CDR1 SGHRS, CDR2 YFSETQ. This CDR3 has 15 residues. Looking up the rest from reference TRBV5-1 and TRBJ2-1 gives the full variable domain: KAGVTQTPRYLIKTRGQQVTLSCSPISGHRSVSWYQQTPGQGLQFLFEYFSETQRNKGNFPGRFSGRQFSNSRSEMNVSTLELGDSALYLCASSLTLAGSNEQFFGPGTRLTVL.